The TCR beta chain under discussion was sequenced for a study of OX40 agonist ivuxolimab in advanced cancers. The CDR3 is made up of 15 amino acids. Germline V gene lookup returns CDR1 SGHVS and CDR2 FQNEAQ. The ends lost 8 bases at V and 4 bases at J; junction bases unmatched: 7. Sequencing used immunoSEQ multiplex PCR; TCRdb keeps in-frame clones, though not all of them. The table has under 55,000 clones, roughly 93% seen once; the top ten hold approximately 25%. V is TRBV7-8 and J is TRBJ2-2; 10 bases line up with TRBD1. Source: CD4+ or CD8+ T cells sorted from blood, taken in a trial of the OX40 agonist ivuxolimab. The source is an adult with an advanced solid tumor such as melanoma, head and neck, liver or kidney cancer. The CDR3 sequence is CASEGTGAITGELFF. As DNA, the CDR3 is TGTGCCAGCGAGGGGACAGGGGCTATCACCGGGGAGCTGTTTTTT.